One sample yielded the 10 T cell receptor beta chains listed below, sequenced in a study of identical twins listed by TCRdb under 2016. Library method: 5' RACE. Sequencing was carried out with an Illumina HiSeq 2000. TCRdb took the public reads, trimmed them with fastp at Q25, ran MiXCR for clone calling and kept in-frame beta chains. Entries are consolidated by CDR3 protein sequence, retaining the most common genes and DNA. The table for this sample lists roughly 250,000 distinct CDR3 sequences; around 7% of them were counted only once. About 3.6% of the sample lies in the top ten. This sample also appeared in a second study, on yellow fever vaccine responses in identical twins.

The sequencing input was memory (CD45RO+) T cells sorted from blood. In the paper's terms, the cell subset or site label means: CD45RO+ enriched T cells. These receptors all stem from a woman aged 18-30 years in good health.

This clonotype was seen a handful of times. The chain is built from TRBV7-8 and TRBJ2-1; a weak D match, TRBD2 (6 bases). This CDR3 region has 17 residues. Trimming stripped 3 bases from V and 5 bases from J, with 20 bases between. Germline V gives CDR1 SGHVS, CDR2 FQNEAQ. This chain's CDR3 is CASSLRDIHGGNNEQFF. The CDR3 coding sequence is TGTGCCAGCAGCTTGAGAGATATCCATGGGGGGAACAATGAGCAGTTCTTC. Full variable domain (outside the CDR3, taken from reference TRBV7-8 and TRBJ2-1): GAGVSQSPRYKVAKRGQDVALRCDPISGHVSLFWYQQALGQGPEFLTYFQNEAQLDKSGLPSDRFFAERPEGSVSTLKIQRTQQEDSAVYLCASSLRDIHGGNNEQFFGPGTRLTVL.

This clonotype was recorded many times. The CDR3 region is CSVGAQGIGNTEAFF. Written as DNA, the CDR3 is TGCAGCGTTGGGGCACAGGGGATAGGGAACACTGAAGCTTTCTTT. The gene calls are TRBV29-1 and TRBJ1-1; TRBD1 aligns across 7 bases. Germline trimming cut 4 bases from V and 1 base from J; bases unmatched to any gene: 9. The germline V gene has CDR1 SQVTM and CDR2 ANQGSEA. The CDR3 contains 15 residues. Based on the CDR3 plus reference TRBV29-1 and TRBJ1-1, the full variable domain is SAVISQKPSRDICQRGTSLTIQCQVDSQVTMMFWYRQQPGQSLTLIATANQGSEATYESGFVIDKFPISRPNLTFSTLTVSNMSPEDSSIYLCSVGAQGIGNTEAFFGQGTRLTVV.

This clonotype was picked up a small number of times. V and J are TRBV15 and TRBJ2-3; D unclear. Germline V gives CDR1 LNHNV, CDR2 YYDKDF (reference sequence). Trimming removed 3 bases from V and 2 bases from J, with 15 bases in between. This CDR3 spans 16 amino acids. The CDR3 DNA reads as TGTGCCACCAGCAGGACCCGGATAGCCCCCACAGATACGCAGTATTTT. Amino acid sequence: CATSRTRIAPTDTQYF.

This clonotype was recorded many times. The chain links TRBV20-1 to TRBJ2-7; D gene uncertain. CDR1 and CDR2 from the germline V gene are DFQATT and SNEGSKA (reference sequence). This CDR3 is 14 amino acids long. V lost 4 bases, J lost 4 bases, and 17 bases lay in between. In DNA form, the CDR3 reads TGCAGTGCTAAAGGAATAGGAAAATTTTACGAGCAGTACTTC. This sequence encodes CSAKGIGKFYEQYF.

The chain is built from TRBV20-1 and TRBJ1-1; 9 bases agree with TRBD1. The CDR3 has 13 residues. CDR1 and CDR2 from the germline V gene are DFQATT and SNEGSKA (reference sequence). Losses at the gene ends were 5 bases for V and 6 bases for J; bases not matched to a gene: 7. The DNA for the CDR3 is TGCAGTGCTCCTCGGACAGGGGAAGCTGAAGCTTTCTTT. Translated, it gives CSAPRTGEAEAFF.

In regard to this clonotype: A much larger clone differs by one base, so this may be a read error. J is TRBJ2-1 and V is TRBV12-3 or TRBV12-4; TRBD2 is a possible D gene (5 bases). This CDR3 is built from 14 residues. The CDR3 is CASSSSGSYNKQFF. For the CDR3, the DNA is TGTGCCAGCAGTTCCTCGGGGTCCTACAATAAGCAGTTCTTC.

The V and J genes are TRBV6-6 and TRBJ2-5; D gene uncertain. CDR3 length: 13 amino acids. Trimming pared 2 bases from V and 4 bases from J, leaving 8 bases between. The germline gives CDR1 MNHNY, CDR2 SVGAGI (reference sequence). CDR3 loop: CASSYDGVETQYF. The CDR3 DNA sequence: TGTGCCAGCAGTTACGATGGGGTAGAGACCCAGTACTTC.

The CDR3 DNA follows: TGTGCCAGCAGCAAAGTTAGGAGCCGGACTCTAGAAAACATTCAGTACTTC. It translates to CASSKVRSRTLENIQYF. The rearrangement links TRBV21-1 to TRBJ2-4; the table's D call of TRBD2 was not tested on the DNA. TRBV21-1 is annotated as a pseudogene. The CDR3 is 17 residues long.

This clonotype was counted at least ten times. The chain recombines TRBV5-1 with TRBJ2-1, with 8 bases aligning to TRBD2. The CDR3 consists of 17 residues. Germline V gene sequence: CDR1 SGHRS, CDR2 YFSETQ. The V gene end was trimmed by 4 bases and the J gene end by 0 bases; junction bases not matched to a gene: 9. The CDR3 sequence is CASSRHGSGSSYNEQFF. The CDR3 DNA sequence: TGCGCCAGCAGCCGCCATGGAAGCGGGAGCTCCTACAATGAGCAGTTCTTC.

This clonotype was recorded a few times. The rearrangement links TRBV6-4 to TRBJ2-1; D unresolved. CDR3 size: 12 residues. Trimming cost V 2 bases and J 12 bases, with 11 bases left between them. The germline CDR1 and CDR2 sequences are MRHNA and SNTAGT. The CDR3 DNA is TGTGCCAGCAGTGACGGGGTATTAGGGCAGTTCTTC. Protein: CASSDGVLGQFF.